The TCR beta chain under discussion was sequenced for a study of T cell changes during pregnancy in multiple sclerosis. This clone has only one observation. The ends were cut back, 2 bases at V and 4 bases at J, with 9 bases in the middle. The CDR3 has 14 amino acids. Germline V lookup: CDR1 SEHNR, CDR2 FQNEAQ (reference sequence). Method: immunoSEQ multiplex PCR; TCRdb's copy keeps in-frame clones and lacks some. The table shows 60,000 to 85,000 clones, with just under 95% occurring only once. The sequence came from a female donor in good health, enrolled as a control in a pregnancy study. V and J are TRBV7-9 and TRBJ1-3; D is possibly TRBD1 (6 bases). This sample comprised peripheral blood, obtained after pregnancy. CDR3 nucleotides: TGTGCCAGCAGCTTACACAGGGAGGGAAACACCATATATTTT. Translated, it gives CASSLHREGNTIYF.